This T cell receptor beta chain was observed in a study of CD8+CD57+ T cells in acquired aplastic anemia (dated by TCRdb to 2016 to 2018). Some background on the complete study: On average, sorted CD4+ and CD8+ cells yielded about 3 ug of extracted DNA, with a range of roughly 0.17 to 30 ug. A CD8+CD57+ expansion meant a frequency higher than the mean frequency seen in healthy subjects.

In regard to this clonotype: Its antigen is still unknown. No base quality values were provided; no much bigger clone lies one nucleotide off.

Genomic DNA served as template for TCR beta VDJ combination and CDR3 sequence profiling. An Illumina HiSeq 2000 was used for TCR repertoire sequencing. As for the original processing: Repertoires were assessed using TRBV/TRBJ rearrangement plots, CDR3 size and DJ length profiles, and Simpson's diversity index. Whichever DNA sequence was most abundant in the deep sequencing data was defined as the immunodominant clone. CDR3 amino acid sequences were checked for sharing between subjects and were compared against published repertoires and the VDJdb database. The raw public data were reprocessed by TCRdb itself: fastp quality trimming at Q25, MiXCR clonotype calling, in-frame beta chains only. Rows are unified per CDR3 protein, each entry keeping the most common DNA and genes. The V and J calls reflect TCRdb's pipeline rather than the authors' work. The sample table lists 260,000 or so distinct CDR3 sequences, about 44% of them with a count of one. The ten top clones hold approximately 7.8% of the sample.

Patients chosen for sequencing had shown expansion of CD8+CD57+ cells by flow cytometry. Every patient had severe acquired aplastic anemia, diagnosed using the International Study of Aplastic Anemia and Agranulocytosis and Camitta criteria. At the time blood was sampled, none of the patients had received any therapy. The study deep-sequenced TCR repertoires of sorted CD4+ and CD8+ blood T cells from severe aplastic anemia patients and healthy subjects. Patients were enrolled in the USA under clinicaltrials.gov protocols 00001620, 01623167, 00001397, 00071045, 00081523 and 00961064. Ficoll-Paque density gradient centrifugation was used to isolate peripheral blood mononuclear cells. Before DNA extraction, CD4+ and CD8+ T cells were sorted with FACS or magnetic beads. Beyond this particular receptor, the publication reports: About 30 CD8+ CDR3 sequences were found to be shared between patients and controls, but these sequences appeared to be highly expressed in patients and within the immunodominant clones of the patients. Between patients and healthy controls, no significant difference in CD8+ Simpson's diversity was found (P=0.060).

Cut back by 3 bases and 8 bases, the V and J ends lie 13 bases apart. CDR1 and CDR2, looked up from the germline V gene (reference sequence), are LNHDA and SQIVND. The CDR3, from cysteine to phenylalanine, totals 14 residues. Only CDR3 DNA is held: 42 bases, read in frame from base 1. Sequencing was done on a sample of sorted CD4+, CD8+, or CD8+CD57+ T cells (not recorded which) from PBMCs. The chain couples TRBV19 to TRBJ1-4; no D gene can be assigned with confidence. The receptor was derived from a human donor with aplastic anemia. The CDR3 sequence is CASSIRDLGEKLFF. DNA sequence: TGTGCCAGTAGTATTAGGGATTTGGGCGAAAAACTGTTTTTT.